This TCR beta chain was found in a study of cytotoxic CD8 clonotypes in ibrutinib-treated CLL. Study at large: The subjects consisted of about 10 relapsed/refractory and roughly 15 treatment-naive individuals, with around 17 IGHV unmutated. On average, approximately 95,000 productive rearrangements and 255,043 productive templates per sample.

The CDR3 runs to 12 residues. Deletions cut 4 bases from V and 1 base from J, with 4 bases between. Per the germline V gene, CDR1 is MNHEY and CDR2 is SMNVEV (reference sequence). Overall study results and limits: Under treatment, the uncommon public clonotypes either contracted or remained stable.

Produced via immunoSEQ multiplex PCR; TCRdb's table is partial and in-frame only. There are roughly 76,000 clones in the sample; around 84% occur only once, and 6% to 9% lies in the top ten. As to this clone: The target antigen is unknown.

The clonotype was recovered from a human donor with chronic lymphocytic leukemia. The sequencing here drew on PBMCs, taken at disease progression, from a patient treated with ibrutinib. The chain recombines TRBV27 with TRBJ1-1, with D hard to call. CDR3 nucleotides: TGTGCCAGCAGTTATGAGAACACTGAAGCTTTCTTT. This translates into CASSYENTEAFF.